These T cell receptor beta chains were read from a single sample in a study of shared clonotypes between healthy human individuals. Here immunoSEQ multiplex PCR was the method, and the copy in TCRdb shows in-frame clones only, minus some. The profile shows fewer than 800,000 clones, about 90% of them singletons. The sample was naive CD8+ T cells sorted from blood. Receptor source: a man in his thirties or forties in good health. The CDR3 runs from the conserved cysteine through the conserved F or W. Clone size is not always given. Where it is, it says once, few, many or a class for expanded clones.

V,J,size,CDR3
TRBV27,TRBJ1-1,once,CASSPTPLAGVAFF
TRBV5-1,TRBJ2-7,.,CASSLADRGYYEQYF
TRBV6-1,TRBJ2-6,.,CASSESVSGANVLTF
TRBV27,TRBJ2-5,.,CASSLLAGGPETQYF
TRBV27,TRBJ1-5,.,CASRPTGAWGNQPQHF
TRBV28,TRBJ2-7,.,CASSPRDRSYEQYF
TRBV7-3,TRBJ2-1,.,CASSLIGLAGNEQFF
TRBV10-3,TRBJ1-1,.,CAISEGVTEAFF
TRBV28,TRBJ2-6,.,CASSFGLAGVFGANVLTF
TRBV5-1,TRBJ2-3,.,CASSPGPAGAVGGTDTQYF
TRBV5-1,TRBJ2-1,.,CASSLAAVNRVSGEQFF
TRBV15,TRBJ2-5,.,CATSREGSQETQYF
TRBV2,TRBJ2-7,.,CASGTWSDEQYF
TRBV7-9,TRBJ2-7,.,CASSGLDYEQYF
TRBV2,TRBJ2-2,.,CASSVGTPGELFF
TRBV9,TRBJ2-7,once,CAASENQAAYEQYF
TRBV27,TRBJ2-1,.,CASSPTGGEQFF
TRBV4-3,TRBJ2-5,once,CASSQEREHHGRPKTQYF
TRBV5-6,TRBJ2-7,.,CASSGPQLDF
TRBV7-2,TRBJ2-7,.,CASSLPGQGSYEQYF
TRBV2,TRBJ2-2,.,CASRDTFKNTGELFF
TRBV7-6,TRBJ2-2,.,CASSLVTGELFF
TRBV6-5,TRBJ1-1,once,CASSPTRGEAFF
TRBV28,TRBJ2-2,.,CASRKGTGELFF
TRBV28,TRBJ2-5,.,CASSSGTPNYGTQYF
TRBV13,TRBJ2-1,.,CASSERTSGRRGYNEQFF
TRBV10-3,TRBJ1-1,.,CAISEGTGTNTEAFF
TRBV7-9,TRBJ2-1,.,CASLGSKYNEQFF
TRBV7-9,TRBJ2-2,.,CAGPSVNTGELFF
TRBV9,TRBJ2-1,.,CASSVDGSYNEQFF
TRBV4-3,TRBJ2-7,.,CASSQGQTSYSYEQYF
TRBV10-1,TRBJ2-5,.,CASSETGEEETQYF
TRBV28,TRBJ2-7,.,CASRLAALSYEQYF
TRBV10-3,TRBJ1-1,.,CAISDLADTEAFF
TRBV5-1,TRBJ2-1,.,CASSPFPTSGRQVEQFF
TRBV19,TRBJ2-1,few,CASSIDLGRPNYNEQFF
TRBV11-2,TRBJ2-1,.,CASNDGTSGSIEQFF
TRBV30,TRBJ2-2,.,CAWSPQNTGELFF
TRBV6-1,TRBJ2-2,.,CASSADTGELFF
TRBV5-1,TRBJ2-4,.,CASRGPRNIQYF
TRBV14,TRBJ2-5,.,CASSPMSVGPYQETQYF
TRBV28,TRBJ2-7,.,CASSLPSRGTGVSYEQYF
TRBV11-3,TRBJ2-2,.,CASSSQNGELFF
TRBV5-6,TRBJ2-3,.,CASSYRQTSTDTQYF
TRBV7-9,TRBJ2-7,.,CASSLASQPSSYEQYF
TRBV19,TRBJ2-3,.,CASSIVLGASGYYTDTQYF
TRBV4-1,TRBJ2-1,once,CASSHTRDRGEQFF
TRBV7-9,TRBJ2-1,.,CASSWGKTGANYNEQFF
TRBV7-3,TRBJ2-1,.,CASSDPTGYNYNEQFF
TRBV14,TRBJ1-1,.,CASSELRAEAFF